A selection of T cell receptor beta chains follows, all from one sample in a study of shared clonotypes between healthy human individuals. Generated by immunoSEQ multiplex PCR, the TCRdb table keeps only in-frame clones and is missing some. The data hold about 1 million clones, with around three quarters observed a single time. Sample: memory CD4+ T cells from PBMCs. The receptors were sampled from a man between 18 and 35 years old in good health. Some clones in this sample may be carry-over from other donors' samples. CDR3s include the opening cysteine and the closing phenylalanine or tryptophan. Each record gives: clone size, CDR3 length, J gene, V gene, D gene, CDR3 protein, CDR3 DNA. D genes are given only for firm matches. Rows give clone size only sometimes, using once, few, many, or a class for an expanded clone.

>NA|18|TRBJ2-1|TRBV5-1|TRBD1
CASRTGTGSFGSYNEQFF
TGCGCCAGCCGGACCGGGACAGGGTCTTTCGGCTCCTACAATGAGCAGTTCTTC
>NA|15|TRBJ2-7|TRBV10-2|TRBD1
CASITGQGAPREQYF
TGCGCCAGCATCACGGGACAGGGGGCGCCTCGCGAGCAGTACTTC
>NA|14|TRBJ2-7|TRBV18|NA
CASSPPAGPYEQYF
TGTGCCAGCTCACCACCGGCAGGGCCCTACGAGCAGTACTTC
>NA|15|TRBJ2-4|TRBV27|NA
CASRLLGVAKNIQYF
TGTGCCAGCAGATTACTAGGTGTAGCCAAAAACATTCAGTACTTC
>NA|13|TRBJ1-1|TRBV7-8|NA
CASSRSLETEAFF
TGTGCCAGCAGTCGGAGCCTGGAGACTGAAGCTTTCTTT
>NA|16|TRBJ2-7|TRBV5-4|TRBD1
CASSGLPGQGSYEQYF
TGTGCCAGCAGCGGACTACCGGGACAGGGGTCTTACGAGCAGTACTTC
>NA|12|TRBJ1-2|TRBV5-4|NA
CASSLKDSGYTF
TGTGCCAGCAGCTTGAAGGACAGCGGCTACACCTTC
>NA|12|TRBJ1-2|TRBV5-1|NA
CASSQDSYGYTF
TGCGCCAGCAGCCAAGACAGCTATGGCTACACCTTC
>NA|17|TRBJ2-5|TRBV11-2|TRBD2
CASSSGVTSGSQETQYF
TGTGCCAGCAGCTCCGGGGTCACTAGCGGGAGCCAAGAGACCCAGTACTTC
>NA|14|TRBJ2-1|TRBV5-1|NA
CASSFQRGNNEQFF
TGCGCCAGCAGCTTTCAAAGGGGGAACAATGAGCAGTTCTTC
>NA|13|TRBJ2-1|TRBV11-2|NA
CASSARRDNEQFF
TGTGCCAGCAGCGCTCGGAGAGACAATGAGCAGTTCTTC
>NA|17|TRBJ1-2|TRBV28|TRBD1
CASTTSRTKPRGHGYTF
TGTGCCAGCACTACGTCAAGAACAAAACCTAGGGGGCATGGCTACACCTTC
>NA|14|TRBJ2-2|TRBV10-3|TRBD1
CAISRTGNTGELFF
TGTGCCATCAGTAGGACAGGGAACACCGGGGAGCTGTTTTTT
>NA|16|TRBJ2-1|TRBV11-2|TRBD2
CASRATGTSGSNEQFF
TGTGCCAGCAGAGCAACCGGGACTAGCGGGAGCAATGAGCAGTTCTTC
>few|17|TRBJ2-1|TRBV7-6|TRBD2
CASSLVATSGLANEQFF
TGTGCCAGCAGCTTAGTGGCGACTAGCGGCCTAGCCAATGAGCAGTTCTTC
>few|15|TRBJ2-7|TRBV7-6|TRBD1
CASSLDRGLTYEQYF
TGTGCCAGCAGCTTAGACAGGGGTCTTACCTACGAGCAGTACTTC
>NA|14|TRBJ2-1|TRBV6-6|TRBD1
CASRWGTDSNEQFF
TGTGCCAGCAGATGGGGGACAGATAGCAATGAGCAGTTCTTC
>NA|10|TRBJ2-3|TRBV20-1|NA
CSGIRYTQYF
TGCAGTGGGATTCGGTACACGCAGTATTTT
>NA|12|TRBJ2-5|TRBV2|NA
CASSDAGETQYF
TGTGCCAGCAGTGATGCTGGGGAGACCCAGTACTTC
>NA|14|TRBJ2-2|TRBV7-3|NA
CATQLRMNTGELFF
TGTGCCACACAACTGAGGATGAACACCGGGGAGCTGTTTTTT
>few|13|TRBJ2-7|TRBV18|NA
CASSPDSFGEQYF
TGTGCCAGCTCACCAGACAGTTTTGGCGAGCAGTACTTC
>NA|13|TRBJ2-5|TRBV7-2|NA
CASSFSFQETQYF
TGTGCCAGCAGCTTCTCTTTCCAAGAGACCCAGTACTTC
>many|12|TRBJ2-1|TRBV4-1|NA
CASSPSGNEQFF
TGCGCCAGCAGCCCCTCCGGGAATGAGCAGTTCTTC
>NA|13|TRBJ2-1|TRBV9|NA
CASSAAEYNEQFF
TGTGCCAGCAGCGCCGCCGAATACAATGAGCAGTTCTTC
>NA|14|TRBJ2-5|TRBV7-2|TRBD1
CACRAQGARGTQYF
TGTGCCTGCAGGGCGCAGGGGGCGAGGGGGACCCAGTACTTC
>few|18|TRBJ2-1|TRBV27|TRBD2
CASSLSGTSGWFYNEQFF
TGTGCCAGCAGTTTATCCGGGACTAGCGGGTGGTTCTACAATGAGCAGTTCTTC
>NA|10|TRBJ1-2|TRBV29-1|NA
CSVGQVDYTF
TGCAGCGTTGGTCAGGTGGATTACACCTTC
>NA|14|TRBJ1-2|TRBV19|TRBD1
CASRQIDRDYGYTF
TGTGCCAGTAGGCAAATCGACAGGGACTATGGCTACACCTTC
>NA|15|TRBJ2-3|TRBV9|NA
CASSVDGRGTDTQYF
TGTGCCAGCAGCGTAGATGGGCGGGGCACAGATACGCAGTATTTT
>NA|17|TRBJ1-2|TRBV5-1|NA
CASSLTLGGGHSVGYTF
TGCGCCAGCAGCCTGACCCTCGGGGGGGGCCATTCGGTAGGCTACACCTTC
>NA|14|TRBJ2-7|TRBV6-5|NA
CASSYSSSSYEQYF
TGTGCCAGCAGTTACTCTTCTAGTTCCTACGAGCAGTACTTC
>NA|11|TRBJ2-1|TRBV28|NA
CASGNQDEQFF
TGTGCCAGCGGAAATCAGGATGAGCAGTTCTTC
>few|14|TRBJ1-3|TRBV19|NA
CANQGRVGGNTIYF
TGTGCCAACCAAGGCAGGGTAGGTGGAAACACCATATATTTT
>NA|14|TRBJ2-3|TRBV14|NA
CASSQLSSTDTQYF
TGTGCCAGCAGCCAGCTTTCTAGCACAGATACGCAGTATTTT
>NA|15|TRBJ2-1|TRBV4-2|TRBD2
CASRVRTSEYNEQFF
TGTGCCAGCAGGGTTCGGACTAGCGAATACAATGAGCAGTTCTTC
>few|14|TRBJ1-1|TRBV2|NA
CASKGRERNTEAFF
TGTGCCAGCAAGGGGCGGGAGCGGAACACTGAAGCTTTCTTT
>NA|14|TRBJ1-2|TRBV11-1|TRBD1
CASSLGQANYGYTF
TGTGCCAGCAGCCTGGGACAGGCCAACTATGGCTACACCTTC
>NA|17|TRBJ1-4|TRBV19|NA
CASTKGAGVTTNEKLFF
TGTGCCAGTACCAAAGGGGCAGGGGTTACAACTAATGAAAAACTGTTTTTT
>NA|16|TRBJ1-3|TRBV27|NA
CASRDIARGTGNTIYF
TGTGCCAGCAGGGACATAGCCCGGGGGACGGGAAACACCATATATTTT
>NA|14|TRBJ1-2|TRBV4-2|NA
CASSQDSEGNGYTF
TGTGCCAGCAGCCAAGATAGTGAAGGGAACGGCTACACCTTC
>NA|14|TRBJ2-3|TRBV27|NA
CASSTTPPRRTQYF
TGTGCCAGCAGTACAACCCCGCCCAGGCGTACGCAGTATTTT
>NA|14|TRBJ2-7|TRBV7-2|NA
CASSLAGLAVEQYF
TGTGCCAGCAGCTTAGCAGGTCTAGCCGTCGAGCAGTACTTC
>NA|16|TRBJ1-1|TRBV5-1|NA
CASSLDPAGDSTEAFF
TGCGCCAGCAGCTTGGATCCGGCAGGGGATTCCACTGAAGCTTTCTTT
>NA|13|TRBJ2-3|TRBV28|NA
CASNPGRTDTQYF
TGTGCCAGCAACCCGGGCCGGACAGATACGCAGTATTTT
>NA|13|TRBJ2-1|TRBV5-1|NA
CASSIQGYNEQFF
TGCGCCAGCAGCATACAGGGCTACAATGAGCAGTTCTTC